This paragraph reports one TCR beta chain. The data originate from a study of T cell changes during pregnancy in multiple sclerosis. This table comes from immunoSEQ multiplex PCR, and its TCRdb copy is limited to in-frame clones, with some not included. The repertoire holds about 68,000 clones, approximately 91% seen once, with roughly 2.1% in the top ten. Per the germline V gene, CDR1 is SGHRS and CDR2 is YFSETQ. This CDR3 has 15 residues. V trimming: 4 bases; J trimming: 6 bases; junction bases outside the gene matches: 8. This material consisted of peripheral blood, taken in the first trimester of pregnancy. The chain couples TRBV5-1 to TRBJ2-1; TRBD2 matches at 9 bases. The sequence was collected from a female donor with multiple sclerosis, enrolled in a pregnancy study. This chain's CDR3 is CASSTIAGDPNEQFF. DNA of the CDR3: TGCGCCAGCAGCACGATAGCGGGAGACCCCAATGAGCAGTTCTTC. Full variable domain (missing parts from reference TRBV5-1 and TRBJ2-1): KAGVTQTPRYLIKTRGQQVTLSCSPISGHRSVSWYQQTPGQGLQFLFEYFSETQRNKGNFPGRFSGRQFSNSRSEMNVSTLELGDSALYLCASSTIAGDPNEQFFGPGTRLTVL.